This T cell receptor beta chain appears in the sequencing data of a study of Graves' ophthalmopathy and Graves' hyperthyroidism. Study-wide results and caveats: Blood was where most expanded thyroid clonotypes above 0.001 frequency also turned up.

This clonotype was seen many times. As yet, its antigen is unknown. Hyperthyroidism patients were newly diagnosed, ill under 2 months, and aged 18 to 65 years. V was cut by 0 bases and J by 0 bases, with 6 bases left in between. The CDR3 is made up of 15 amino acids. RNA transcripts provided the template for amplifying TCR beta CDR3 regions. Second-round multiplex PCR came after a first-round RT-PCR that employed HTBI primers. Each CDR3 protein gets one entry after TCRdb re-called the multiplex PCR reads with MiXCR. The sample contains about 390,000 distinct CDR3 sequences, approximately 15% of which appear only once.

The rearrangement uses TRBV12-3 or TRBV12-4 and TRBJ1-5; D unclear. The sequenced sample was peripheral blood. This TCR derives from a woman under 30 with stable Graves' hyperthyroidism. CDR3 loop: CASSLAAGSNQPQHF. The CDR3 DNA sequence: TGTGCCAGCAGTTTAGCCGCCGGTAGCAATCAGCCCCAGCATTTT.